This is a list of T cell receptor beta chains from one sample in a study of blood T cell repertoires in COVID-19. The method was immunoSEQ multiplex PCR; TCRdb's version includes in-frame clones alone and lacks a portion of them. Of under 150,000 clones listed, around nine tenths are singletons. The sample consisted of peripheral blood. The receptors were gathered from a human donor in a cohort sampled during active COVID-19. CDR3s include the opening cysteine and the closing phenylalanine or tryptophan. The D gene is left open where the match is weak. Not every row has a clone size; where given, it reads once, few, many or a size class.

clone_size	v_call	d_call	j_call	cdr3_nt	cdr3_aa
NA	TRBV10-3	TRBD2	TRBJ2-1	TGTGCCATCAGCGAGTCCCTTGCCGGGACTAGCGTCTACAATGAGCAGTTCTTC	CAISESLAGTSVYNEQFF
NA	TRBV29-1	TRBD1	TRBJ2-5	TGCAGCGTTGAAGGCTTACAGGGGGCGGAGACCCAGTACTTC	CSVEGLQGAETQYF
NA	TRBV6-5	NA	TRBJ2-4	TGTGCCAGCAGTTACGACCAGGGAAACATTCAGTACTTC	CASSYDQGNIQYF
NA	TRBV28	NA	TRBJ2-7	TGTGCCAGCAGTTCCCCAGGAGGAGAGCAGTACTTC	CASSSPGGEQYF
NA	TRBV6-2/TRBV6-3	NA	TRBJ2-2	TGTGCCAGCAGTCTCCCTTTGGGGGCAACCACCGGGGAGCTGTTTTTT	CASSLPLGATTGELFF
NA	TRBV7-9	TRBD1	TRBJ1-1	TGTGCCAGCAACGACCCCTCCGACAGGGTGAACACTGAAGCTTTCTTT	CASNDPSDRVNTEAFF
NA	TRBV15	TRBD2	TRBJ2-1	TGTGCCACCAGCAGCGGGGGGGCACATCTCGATGAGCAGTTCTTC	CATSSGGAHLDEQFF
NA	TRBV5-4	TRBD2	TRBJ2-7	TGTGCCAGCAGCTTGACTAGCGGGAGTGACTACGAGCAGTACTTC	CASSLTSGSDYEQYF
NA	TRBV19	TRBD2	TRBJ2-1	TGTGCCAGTAGTTGGCTCCGGGAGGGAAACAATGAGCAGTTCTTC	CASSWLREGNNEQFF
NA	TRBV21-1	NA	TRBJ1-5	TGTGCCAGCACAGGTAACAGGGGCCGCCAGCCCCAGCATTTT	CASTGNRGRQPQHF
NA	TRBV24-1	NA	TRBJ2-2	TGTGCCACCAGTGATTGGCACGGGGAGCTGTTTTTT	CATSDWHGELFF
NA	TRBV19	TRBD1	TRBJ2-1	TGTGCCAGTAGTATTGACAGGGGGCAAGGTGAGCAGTTCTTC	CASSIDRGQGEQFF
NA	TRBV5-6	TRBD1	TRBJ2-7	TGTGCCAGCAGCTTGTTATTTAAACAGGGGAACGAGCAGTACTTC	CASSLLFKQGNEQYF
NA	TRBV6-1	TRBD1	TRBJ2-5	TGTGCCAGCAGTGAACCGCGCGACAGGGTGGGGGCAGAGACCCAGTACTTC	CASSEPRDRVGAETQYF
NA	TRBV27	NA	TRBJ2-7	TGTGCCAGCAGTTTATTCCTAGCAAGCACCTACGAGCAGTACTTC	CASSLFLASTYEQYF
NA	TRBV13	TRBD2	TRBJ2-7	TGTGCCAGCAGCCTCGGGACTAGCGGACTATACGAGCAGTACTTC	CASSLGTSGLYEQYF
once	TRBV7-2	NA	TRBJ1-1	TGTGCCAGCAGCTTAGGTGCAGGGTACACTGAAGCTTTCTTT	CASSLGAGYTEAFF
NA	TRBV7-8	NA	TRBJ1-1	TGTGCCAGCTCTACCTATGTCGTGTCCACTGAAGCTTTCTTT	CASSTYVVSTEAFF
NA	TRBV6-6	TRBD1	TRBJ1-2	TGTGCCAGCAGTTACAGGGGGCCTAACTATGGCTACACCTTC	CASSYRGPNYGYTF
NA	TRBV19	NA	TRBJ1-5	TGTGCCAGTGAATTGCGCAGGGGCAATCAGCCCCAGCATTTT	CASELRRGNQPQHF
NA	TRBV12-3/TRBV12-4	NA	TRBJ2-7	TGTGCCAGCTCGGCAGGGGCGTCCTACGAGCAGTACTTC	CASSAGASYEQYF
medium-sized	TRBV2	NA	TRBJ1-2	TGTGCCAGCAGTGAATTAATGCAGTCTAACTATGGCTACACCTTC	CASSELMQSNYGYTF
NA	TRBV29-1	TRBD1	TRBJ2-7	TGCAGCGTTGATGGGGTCAGGGGGAGCGAGCAGTACTTC	CSVDGVRGSEQYF
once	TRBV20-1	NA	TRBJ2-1	TGCAGTGCTAGTCAACAGGGTTTGGAGTTCTTC	CSASQQGLEFF
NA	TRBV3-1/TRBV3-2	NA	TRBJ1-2	TGTGCCAGCAGCCAAGCGGGGGTCAGTCACTATGGCTACACCTTC	CASSQAGVSHYGYTF
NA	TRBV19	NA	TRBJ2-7	TGTGCCAGTAGTTACGGGGTAGGGACCTACGAGCAGTACTTC	CASSYGVGTYEQYF
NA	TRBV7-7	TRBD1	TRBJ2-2	TGTGCTAGCAGCCTTACCGGGACAGGGGTACCCGGGGAGCTGTTTTTT	CASSLTGTGVPGELFF
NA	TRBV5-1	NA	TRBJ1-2	TGCGCCAGCAGCTTGGAGGCGGACTATGGCTACACCTTC	CASSLEADYGYTF
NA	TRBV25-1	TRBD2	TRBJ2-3	TGTGCCAGCAGTCCACCGACTAGCGCAGATACGCAGTATTTT	CASSPPTSADTQYF
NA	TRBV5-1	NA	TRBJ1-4	TGCGCCAGCAGCCTAGACAGAGACCCAACTGAAAAACTGTTTTTT	CASSLDRDPTEKLFF
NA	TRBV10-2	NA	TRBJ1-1	TGCGCCAGCAGTGAGTCTCCAGGGGCCACTGAAGCTTTCTTT	CASSESPGATEAFF
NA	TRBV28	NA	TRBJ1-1	TGTGCCAGCAGTTCGGGACAGAACACTGAAGCTTTCTTT	CASSSGQNTEAFF
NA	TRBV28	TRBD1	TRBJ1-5	TGTGCCAGCAGTCGTGGACAGGTTAGCAATCAGCCCCAGCATTTT	CASSRGQVSNQPQHF
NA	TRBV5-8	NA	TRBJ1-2	TGTGCCAGCAGCTGGACTGGGTCTAACTATGGCTACACCTTC	CASSWTGSNYGYTF
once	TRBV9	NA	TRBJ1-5	TGTGCCAGCAGCGTTGGGGGGTCCCTTAATCAGCCCCAGCATTTT	CASSVGGSLNQPQHF
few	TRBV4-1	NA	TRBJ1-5	TGCGCCAGCAGCCAAGAAAATGTCCCCTATAGCAATCAGCCCCAGCATTTT	CASSQENVPYSNQPQHF
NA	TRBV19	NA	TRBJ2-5	TGTGCCAGTAGTATAGTTCTGGGCAGCCCGGAGACCCAGTACTTC	CASSIVLGSPETQYF
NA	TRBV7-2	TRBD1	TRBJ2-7	TGTGCCAGTGCGACAGGGATTGAGTACGAGCAGTACTTC	CASATGIEYEQYF
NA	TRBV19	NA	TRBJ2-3	TGTGCCAGTACCCTGAGGACAGATTGGGGAGATACGCAGTATTTT	CASTLRTDWGDTQYF
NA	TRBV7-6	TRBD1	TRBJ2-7	TGTGCCAGCAGCTTAGCCCCGACAGGGGCCCTCTCCTACGAGCAGTACTTC	CASSLAPTGALSYEQYF
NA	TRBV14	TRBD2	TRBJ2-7	TGTGCCAGCAGCCAAGAATGGGGGGGGACCTACGAGCAGTACTTC	CASSQEWGGTYEQYF
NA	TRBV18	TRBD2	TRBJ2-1	TGTGCCAGCTCACCACAGGGACTAGGACAAAATGAGCAGTTCTTC	CASSPQGLGQNEQFF
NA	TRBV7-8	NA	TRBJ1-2	TGTGCCAGCAGCTTAGCCAGAAACTATGGCTACACCTTC	CASSLARNYGYTF
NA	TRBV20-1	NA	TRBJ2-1	TGCAGTGCCACACTCGGGACTCGGGCGTTCTTC	CSATLGTRAFF
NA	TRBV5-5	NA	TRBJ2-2	TGTGCCAGCAGCTACAGGTTCGCGAACACCGGGGAGCTGTTTTTT	CASSYRFANTGELFF
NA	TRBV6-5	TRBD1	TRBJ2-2	TGTGCCAGCAGAATGGGACAGTCGAACACCGGGGAGCTGTTTTTT	CASRMGQSNTGELFF
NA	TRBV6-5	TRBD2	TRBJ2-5	TGTGCCAGCAGTTACGGCGGGGGGCGTCTGTTTGAGACCCAGTACTTC	CASSYGGGRLFETQYF
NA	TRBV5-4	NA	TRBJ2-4	TGTGCCAGCAGCTCTAATGGGCTAGCCAAAAACATTCAGTACTTC	CASSSNGLAKNIQYF
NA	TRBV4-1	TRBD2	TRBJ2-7	TGCGCCAGCAGCCAAGACGGCGGGGGGGCCTACGAGCAGTACTTC	CASSQDGGGAYEQYF
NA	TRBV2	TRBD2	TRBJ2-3	TGTGCCAGCAGGGACGGGACTAGCGACCTCACAGATACGCAGTATTTT	CASRDGTSDLTDTQYF